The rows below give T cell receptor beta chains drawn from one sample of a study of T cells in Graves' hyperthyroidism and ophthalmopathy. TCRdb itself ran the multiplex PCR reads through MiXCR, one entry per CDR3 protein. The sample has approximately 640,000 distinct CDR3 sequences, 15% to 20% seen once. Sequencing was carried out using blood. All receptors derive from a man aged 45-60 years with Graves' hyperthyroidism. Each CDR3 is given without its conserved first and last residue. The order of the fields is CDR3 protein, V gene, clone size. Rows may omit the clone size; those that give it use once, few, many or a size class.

ASSTGTSGNDEQF | TRBV10-1 | .
ASSLSGTGEGGYT | TRBV4-1 | few
SARVFLANTGELF | TRBV20-1 | few
ASSLLQSIGNQPQH | TRBV7-8 | .
SAQTLNRNQPQH | TRBV20-1 | few
SANGRAIFTDTQY | TRBV20-1 | .
ASSLASSGEYNEQF | TRBV5-4 | .
ASSVGTGYGYT | TRBV7-9 | few
ASSFWFRLAGPYLQETQY | TRBV11-2 | many
AWTGLSSYEQY | TRBV30 | many
AGSSRDRDSYGQY | TRBV13 | .
ASSRPSNGYNEQF | TRBV18 | .
ASSTGQDFYNEQF | TRBV28 | many
ASREVGASGRNEQF | TRBV19 | many
ASSEPKGLYEQY | TRBV6-1 | .
ASRGTDSEKLF | TRBV27 | many
ASSLGSGTSNEQF | TRBV7-2 | many
ASSSPAINTEAF | TRBV7-9 | few
SAHPHHQDTGELF | TRBV29-1 | .
SARVGGWETQY | TRBV20-1 | few
ATSDLPSAGGRETQY | TRBV24-1 | many
ASSSPTHPETQY | TRBV7-2 | many
ASSLLESADRTEAF | TRBV7-3 | few
ASKLGAANTGELF | TRBV6-1 | few
ASSLVPAEKLF | TRBV7-9 | few
ASSYSRGSYVQY | TRBV6-5 | .
ASKEGYNEQF | TRBV28 | many
ASSPRTGEDNEQF | TRBV28 | many
AILEEGDTQY | TRBV10-3 | many
ASSLVGGSGNTIY | TRBV11-2 | .
ASSLTGMVANEQF | TRBV5-1 | few
ASTSDPSGANVLT | TRBV6-1 | .
SARNFGSSPLH | TRBV20-1 | few
ASSSAGTDSYEQY | TRBV27 | many
AIPGLLNEQF | TRBV13 | .
SARDRASGFTDTQY | TRBV20-1 | .
SVAGLAGQRLNEQF | TRBV29-1 | many
ASSPLDGPGELF | TRBV18 | .
AWSRTSGRTDTQY | TRBV30 | .
ASSLLAGGVETQY | TRBV28 | many
ASRAGRDTPYNEQF | TRBV6-1 | .
SALGTVTNTGELF | TRBV20-1 | few
ASSLVRGYNEQF | TRBV11-2 | many
ASSGEGFYNEQF | TRBV7-6 | .